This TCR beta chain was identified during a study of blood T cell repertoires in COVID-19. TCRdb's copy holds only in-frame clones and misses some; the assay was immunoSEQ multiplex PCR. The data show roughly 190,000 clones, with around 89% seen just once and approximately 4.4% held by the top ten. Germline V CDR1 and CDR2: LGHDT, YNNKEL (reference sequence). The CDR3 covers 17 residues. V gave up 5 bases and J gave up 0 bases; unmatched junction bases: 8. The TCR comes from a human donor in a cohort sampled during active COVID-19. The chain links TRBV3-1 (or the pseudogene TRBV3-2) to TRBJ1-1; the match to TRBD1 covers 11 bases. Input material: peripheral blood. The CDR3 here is CASSYGDRGIMNTEAFF. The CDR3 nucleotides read TGTGCCAGCAGCTATGGGGACAGGGGGATAATGAACACTGAAGCTTTCTTT.